This T cell receptor beta chain was identified in a study of response to subunit inactivated influenza vaccine. TCRdb reprocessed the RT-PCR reads via MiXCR and lists one record per CDR3 protein. The profile shows 550,000 to 800,000 distinct CDR3 sequences, roughly 14% of them singletons. This clonotype has just a few counts. V dropped 5 bases and J dropped 3 bases, with 14 bases sitting between them. Germline V lookup: CDR1 MNHEY, CDR2 SVGAGI. CDR3 length: 15 residues. The origin of this receptor is a man aged 50 or older who received an inactivated influenza vaccine. This sequence joins TRBV6-5 and TRBJ1-5, with TRBD1 as a possible D gene (6 bases). The sample was PBMCs from blood, taken approximately 15 days before vaccination. The CDR3 DNA sequence: TGTGCCAGCAGTAACCCGGGGGCCGACAATCAGCCCCAGCATTTT. This encodes CASSNPGADNQPQHF.